The entry below describes one T cell receptor beta chain. These data originate in a study of blood T cell repertoires in COVID-19. Study in general: The United States, Italy and Spain provided the acute and convalescent COVID-19 samples. The cDNA or gDNA used as material had been derived from T cells, B-cell-depleted T cells, or PBMCs.

Under the authors' procedure: It was from reference gene primer amplification that nucleated cell counts were estimated. Method: immunoSEQ multiplex PCR; TCRdb's copy keeps in-frame clones and lacks some. That table gives V, J and clone size, and the DNA gave D and trimming. This table holds about 280,000 clones, roughly 85% found once. Sequencing was performed on peripheral blood. This sequence was found in a man in his forties or fifties with active or convalescent COVID-19.

This CDR3 reads CASSRGLAGQGGSYNEQFF. As DNA, the CDR3 is TGTGCCAGCAGTCGTGGACTAGCGGGGCAAGGAGGCTCCTACAATGAGCAGTTCTTC. The chain recombines TRBV9 with TRBJ2-1; 12 nucleotides agree with TRBD2. With V trimmed by 5 bases and J by 0 bases, 12 bases remained unmatched. Germline V gives CDR1 SGDLS, CDR2 YYNGEE. CDR3 size: 19 residues.